The sequence of this TCR beta chain was determined in a study of tumor-infiltrating lymphocytes in primary liver carcinoma. Taking roughly 20-32 mg of unsorted bulk tissue, the authors co-extracted RNA and DNA. More than 80% viable tumor cells made up every tumor sample. General study findings and limits: Tumors carried a top-250-clone fraction significantly exceeding that of blood (p = 0.039).

The CDR3 runs to 15 residues. Germline CDR1 SGHNT, CDR2 YENEEA. About this clonotype: Its specificity is not known. A read error may produce the germline difference seen at one junction end.

A primer matching the constant region was used to make TCR beta cDNA from approximately 520 ng of total RNA. Library construction for TCR beta comprised three nested multiplex PCR rounds performed with slightly modified ARM-PCR. The two initial PCR rounds, 9 to 11 cycles each, used TRBV1-TRBV30 forward and C-beta reverse primers. TCRdb recomputed calls from the multiplex PCR reads with MiXCR, one row per CDR3 protein. The table shows about 100,000 distinct CDR3 sequences, with around three quarters occurring only once. This clonotype originated in a woman aged 55-70 years with primary liver carcinoma and hepatitis B virus infection. This chain uses TRBV11-3 with TRBJ1-1; 8 bases match TRBD1. Specimen: liver tumor tissue from sampling region 5. Subset denoted: tumor region T5, tumor centre. The CDR3 DNA follows: TGTGCCAGCAGCTTAGGTAAGACAGGGGTTCCTGAAGCTCTCTTT. It is translated as CASSLGKTGVPEALF.